This TCR beta chain was obtained from a study of CD4 T cells in relation to SARS-CoV-2 and coronaviruses. The CDR3 length is 14 residues. From germline, CDR1 is WNHNN and CDR2 SYGVQD (reference sequence). J lost 9 bases, V lost 3 bases, and 8 bases had no gene match. This clone appeared a few times. Antigen: not known. TCRdb keeps only in-frame clones here, not all; method: immunoSEQ multiplex PCR. The table shows some 19,000 clones, with over 70% occurring only once. The unexposed donors gave CD4+ T cells in about 2011-2018, prior to COVID-19. CD4+ T cells were isolated from the cells after roughly 11 days of culture. As cell numbers allowed, unexposed-donor CD4+ T cells faced SARS-CoV-2 S/N and four cold-coronavirus spikes.

Sequencing was performed on CD4+ T cells from PBMCs, cultured in vitro. The V and J genes are TRBV10-1 and TRBJ2-1; 7 bases match TRBD2. The sequence came from a human donor in good health. The CDR3 sequence: CASSDGGSLFEQFF. As DNA, the CDR3 is TGCGCCAGCAGTGACGGCGGGAGTTTGTTTGAGCAGTTCTTC.